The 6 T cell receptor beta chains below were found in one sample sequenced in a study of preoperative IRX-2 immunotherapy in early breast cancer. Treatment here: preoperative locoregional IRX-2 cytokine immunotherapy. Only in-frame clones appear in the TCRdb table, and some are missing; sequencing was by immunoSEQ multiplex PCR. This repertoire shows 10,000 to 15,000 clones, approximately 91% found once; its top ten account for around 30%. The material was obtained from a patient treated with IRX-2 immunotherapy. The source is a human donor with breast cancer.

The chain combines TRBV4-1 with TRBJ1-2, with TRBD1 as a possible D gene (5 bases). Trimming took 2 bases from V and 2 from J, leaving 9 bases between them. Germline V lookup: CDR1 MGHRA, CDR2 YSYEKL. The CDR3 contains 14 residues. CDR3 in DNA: TGCGCCAGCAGCCAACTGACAGAAAACTATGGCTACACCTTC. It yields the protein CASSQLTENYGYTF.

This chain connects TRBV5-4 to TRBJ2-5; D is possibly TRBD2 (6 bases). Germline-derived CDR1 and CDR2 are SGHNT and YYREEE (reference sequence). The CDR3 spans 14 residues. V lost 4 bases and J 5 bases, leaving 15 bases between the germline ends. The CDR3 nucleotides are TGTGCCAGCAGCGACGTTGCGGGGAAGGAGACCCAGTACTTC. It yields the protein CASSDVAGKETQYF.

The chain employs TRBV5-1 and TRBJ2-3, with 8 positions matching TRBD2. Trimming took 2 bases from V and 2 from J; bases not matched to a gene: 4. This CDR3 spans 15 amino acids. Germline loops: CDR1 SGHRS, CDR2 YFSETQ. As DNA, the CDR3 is TGCGCCAGCAGCTTTGAGGGACTAGACACAGATACGCAGTATTTT. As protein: CASSFEGLDTDTQYF.

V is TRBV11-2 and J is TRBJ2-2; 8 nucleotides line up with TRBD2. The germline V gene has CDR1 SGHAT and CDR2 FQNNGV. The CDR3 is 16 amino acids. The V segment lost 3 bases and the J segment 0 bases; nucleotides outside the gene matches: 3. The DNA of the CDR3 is TGTGCCAGCAGCTTTGGGCGGGGGGCGAACACCGGGGAGCTGTTTTTT. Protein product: CASSFGRGANTGELFF.

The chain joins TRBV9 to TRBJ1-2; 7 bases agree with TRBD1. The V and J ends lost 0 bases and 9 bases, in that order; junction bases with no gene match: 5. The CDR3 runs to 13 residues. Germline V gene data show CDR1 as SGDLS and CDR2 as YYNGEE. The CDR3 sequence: CASSVANRGSYTF. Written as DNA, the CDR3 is TGTGCCAGCAGCGTAGCAAACAGGGGAAGCTACACCTTC.

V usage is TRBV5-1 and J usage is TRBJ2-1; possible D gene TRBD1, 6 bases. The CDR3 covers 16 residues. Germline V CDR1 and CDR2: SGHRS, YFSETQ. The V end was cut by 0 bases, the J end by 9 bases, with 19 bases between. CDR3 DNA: TGCGCCAGCAGCTTGGCCTTTGGGACAAAGGTTTCTGAGCAGTTCTTC. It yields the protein CASSLAFGTKVSEQFF.